The rows below give T cell receptor beta chains drawn from one sample of a study of tumor-infiltrating lymphocytes in localized non-small cell lung cancer. The data were produced by immunoSEQ multiplex PCR, yet TCRdb's version contains in-frame clones alone and is incomplete. The table records just over 9,500 clones, about 78% of them present only once. Sequencing used lung tumor tissue. The receptors were sampled from a human donor with non-small cell lung cancer. The CDR3 runs from the conserved cysteine through the conserved F or W. The D gene is left open where the match is weak. Not all rows give a size; the values are once, few, many and, for expanded clones, a class.

TRBV20-1,TRBJ2-7,NA,NA,11,TGCAGTGCTGCGGGCTCGGGGGAGCAGTACTTC,CSAAGSGEQYF
TRBV18,TRBJ2-1,NA,NA,14,TGTGCCAGCTCCGCAAGTCTCGGGAACAATGAGCAGTTCTTC,CASSASLGNNEQFF
TRBV15,TRBJ2-5,NA,NA,15,TGTGCCACCAGCAGAGGAATAGCGGCCCAAGAGACCCAGTACTTC,CATSRGIAAQETQYF
TRBV4-2,TRBJ2-7,NA,NA,14,TGTGCCAGCAGCCACGCGACAGAAACCTACGAGCAGTACTTC,CASSHATETYEQYF
TRBV6-5,TRBJ1-2,NA,NA,15,TGTGCCAGCAGTTACTCATACAGGGCGATACATGGCTACACCTTC,CASSYSYRAIHGYTF
TRBV5-1,TRBJ2-3,NA,TRBD2,17,TGCGCCAGCAGCCCCGGGGCTAGCGGGGCAAGCACAGATACGCAGTATTTT,CASSPGASGASTDTQYF
TRBV28,TRBJ2-5,NA,NA,14,TGTGCCAGCAGTCCTTTTGGCAGGGAAGAGACCCAGTACTTC,CASSPFGREETQYF
TRBV7-8,TRBJ1-5,NA,NA,13,TGTGCCAGCAGCTTATCGGGAACTAGGCCCCAGCATTTT,CASSLSGTRPQHF
TRBV6-1,TRBJ1-1,NA,TRBD1,15,TGTGCCAGCAGTGAACAGGGGGCACAGAACACTGAAGCTTTCTTT,CASSEQGAQNTEAFF
TRBV19,TRBJ2-7,few,NA,13,TGTGCCAGTAGTTCCGCCCAGGGAACCGAGCAGTACTTC,CASSSAQGTEQYF
TRBV2,TRBJ2-1,NA,TRBD2,15,TGTGCCAGCAGGGTTAGCGGGGCTATGAACAATGAGCAGTTCTTC,CASRVSGAMNNEQFF
TRBV4-3,TRBJ2-1,NA,TRBD2,17,TGCGCCAGCAGCCAAGGATATGGCGGGAGGGCGGGCAATGAGCAGTTCTTC,CASSQGYGGRAGNEQFF
TRBV29-1,TRBJ1-2,NA,NA,16,TGCAGCGTCCCTGCGGGTGGCGGGGGGCTCTCCTATGGCTACACCTTC,CSVPAGGGGLSYGYTF
TRBV5-1,TRBJ1-1,NA,NA,13,TGCGCCAGCAGCGGGGGGACGAACACTGAAGCTTTCTTT,CASSGGTNTEAFF
TRBV4-1,TRBJ1-5,NA,TRBD1,16,TGCGCCAGCAGCCACCCGACAGGGGGTAACAATCAGCCCCAGCATTTT,CASSHPTGGNNQPQHF
TRBV11-3,TRBJ2-7,NA,TRBD2,14,TGTGCCAGCAGCTCGGGACTAGCTTCTCACGAGCAGTACTTC,CASSSGLASHEQYF
TRBV19,TRBJ1-5,NA,TRBD1,14,TGTGCCAGTAGGCAGGGGGCAGTTGATCAGCCCCAGCATTTT,CASRQGAVDQPQHF
TRBV2,TRBJ2-2,NA,NA,14,TGTGCTAGCATTTACAGACCGAACACCGGGGAGCTGTTTTTT,CASIYRPNTGELFF
TRBV19,TRBJ1-1,NA,NA,14,TGTGCCAGTAGTATAGAAGCGGGAAACACTGAAGCTTTCTTT,CASSIEAGNTEAFF
TRBV19,TRBJ2-1,NA,NA,15,TGTGCCAGTAGTACGCCAATGGGCTCCTACAATGAGCAGTTCTTC,CASSTPMGSYNEQFF
TRBV2,TRBJ2-7,NA,TRBD1,14,TGTGCCAGCAGTAAGACAGGGGGCGGCTACGAGCAGTACTTC,CASSKTGGGYEQYF
TRBV30,TRBJ1-3,few,NA,15,TGTGCCTGGGGTCGGGGGGAACCATCTGGAAACACCATATATTTT,CAWGRGEPSGNTIYF
TRBV2,TRBJ1-2,few,NA,11,TGTGCCAGCGGTAGACAGCCTGGCTACACCTTC,CASGRQPGYTF
TRBV18,TRBJ2-3,NA,NA,14,TGTGCCAGCTCACCAGGGTCAAGCACAGATACGCAGTATTTT,CASSPGSSTDTQYF
TRBV5-6,TRBJ2-3,NA,TRBD2,17,TGTGCCAGCAGCTCCTACGGACTAGCGGGGGATACAGATACGCAGTATTTT,CASSSYGLAGDTDTQYF
TRBV7-8,TRBJ1-5,NA,TRBD1,16,TGTGCCAGCAGCGCTAGGACAGGGGTGTTCAATCAGCCCCAGCATTTT,CASSARTGVFNQPQHF
TRBV6-1,TRBJ1-1,NA,TRBD1,14,TGTGCCAGCAGCTACCGGGACAGTAGCAATGAAGCTTTCTTT,CASSYRDSSNEAFF
TRBV27,TRBJ2-3,once,NA,16,TGTGCCAGCAGTCCCGGACGTCTCCGAGGGGCGGATACGCAGTATTTT,CASSPGRLRGADTQYF
TRBV19,TRBJ1-6,NA,NA,15,TGTGCCAGTAACAATGCAGCTCTTTCCCGGTCACCCCTCCACTTT,CASNNAALSRSPLHF
TRBV9,TRBJ2-2,NA,NA,16,TGTGCCAGCAGCGTCACGGGACAATCGAACACCGGGGAGCTGTTTTTT,CASSVTGQSNTGELFF
TRBV18,TRBJ2-1,NA,TRBD2,17,TGTGCCAGCTCACCACTTCTAGCGGGACCTAACGTCAATGAGCAGTTCTTC,CASSPLLAGPNVNEQFF
TRBV30,TRBJ2-3,few,TRBD2,12,TGTGCCGGCGGGGGTATCACAGATACGCAGTATTTT,CAGGGITDTQYF
TRBV4-1,TRBJ2-4,NA,TRBD2,17,TGCGCCAGCAGCCAATCCGGGACTAGCGGGGTTGAAAACATTCAGTACTTC,CASSQSGTSGVENIQYF
TRBV4-2,TRBJ1-2,once,TRBD1,17,TGTGCCAGCAGCCAAGGGACCGGGACAGGATCGTCCTATGGCTACACCTTC,CASSQGTGTGSSYGYTF
TRBV6-5,TRBJ2-3,NA,NA,15,TGTGCCACCCCCGGGGTAGGGGTCCCCACAGATACGCAGTATTTT,CATPGVGVPTDTQYF
TRBV10-3,TRBJ2-1,NA,TRBD1,16,TGTGCCATCAGATCCGACAGGGGGCTGGTTAGTAATGAGCAGTTCTTC,CAIRSDRGLVSNEQFF
TRBV19,TRBJ2-1,NA,TRBD2,17,TGTGCCAGTAGTTTCGGGACTAGCGGGAGCTCCTACAATGAGCAGTTCTTC,CASSFGTSGSSYNEQFF
TRBV18,TRBJ1-3,NA,NA,15,TGTGCCAGCTCACCACCGGGGGTTTTTGGAAACACCATATATTTT,CASSPPGVFGNTIYF
TRBV5-1,TRBJ2-7,NA,NA,13,TGCGCCAGCAGCTTGCAGGGGTCCTACGAGCAGTACTTC,CASSLQGSYEQYF
TRBV7-2,TRBJ2-7,NA,TRBD1,16,TGTGCCAGCAGCACCCAAATGACAGGGGGAGGCTACGAGCAGTACTTC,CASSTQMTGGGYEQYF
TRBV28,TRBJ1-5,NA,NA,12,TGTGCCAGCAGGCCGCAAAATCAGCCCCAGCATTTT,CASRPQNQPQHF
TRBV18,TRBJ2-3,NA,NA,18,TGTGCCAGCTCACCACCGAAGGTTGGGGAGAGGGTGAAAGATACGCAGTATTTT,CASSPPKVGERVKDTQYF
TRBV5-8,TRBJ2-7,NA,NA,10,TGTGCCAGCAGCCACTACGAGCAGTACTTC,CASSHYEQYF
TRBV18,TRBJ2-7,large,NA,14,TGTGCCAGCTCACAGTCGGGCAGTGTGGGTGAGCAGTACTTC,CASSQSGSVGEQYF
TRBV28,TRBJ2-7,NA,NA,15,TGTGCCAGCAGGCCTAATAAGTGGGGATCCTACGAGCAGTACTTC,CASRPNKWGSYEQYF
TRBV13,TRBJ2-3,NA,TRBD2,17,TGTGCCAGCAGCTACATCTTGCGGGAGGGACACACAGATACGCAGTATTTT,CASSYILREGHTDTQYF
TRBV30,TRBJ1-5,NA,NA,14,TGTGCCTGGAGTGTGCCCCCGGAGACTCAGCCCCAGCATTTT,CAWSVPPETQPQHF
TRBV11-3,TRBJ2-1,NA,NA,15,TGTGCCAGCAGCAATAGAGGGAACTCAGGCAATGAGCAGTTCTTC,CASSNRGNSGNEQFF
TRBV30,TRBJ1-5,NA,NA,13,TGTGCCTGGAGTCCCCGGGAAAATCAGCCCCAGCATTTT,CAWSPRENQPQHF
TRBV7-8,TRBJ2-1,medium-sized,TRBD1,15,TGTGCCAGCAGCTTACGCCAGGGGGTTAACAATGAGCAGTTCTTC,CASSLRQGVNNEQFF
TRBV10-1,TRBJ2-2,NA,NA,15,TGCGCCAGCAGTGATACTGGACGGCCCACCGGGGAGCTGTTTTTT,CASSDTGRPTGELFF
TRBV2,TRBJ1-3,NA,NA,14,TGTGCCAGCAGCGGTTCGAGCTCTGGAAACACCATATATTTT,CASSGSSSGNTIYF
TRBV10-3,TRBJ2-6,few,NA,15,TGTGCCATCAGTGCAGGGAGTTCTGGGGCCAACGTCCTGACTTTC,CAISAGSSGANVLTF
TRBV5-6,TRBJ1-5,NA,TRBD1,17,TGTGCCAGCAGCGCCTCCGCGGACAGGGGACGAAATCAGCCCCAGCATTTT,CASSASADRGRNQPQHF
TRBV19,TRBJ2-2,NA,NA,15,TGTGCCAGTAGTAAGGGACGAGAGGTCCCCGGGGAGCTGTTTTTT,CASSKGREVPGELFF
TRBV10-3,TRBJ1-2,NA,TRBD1,13,TGTGCCATCAGCTGGGACAGGAACTATGGCTACACCTTC,CAISWDRNYGYTF
TRBV4-1,TRBJ1-2,NA,NA,15,TGCGCCAGCAGCCAAAGGCAGACAGCCCTCTATGGCTACACCTTC,CASSQRQTALYGYTF
TRBV7-9,TRBJ1-1,NA,NA,15,TGTGCCAGCAGCTTAGCAGGGACACAGGACACTGAAGCTTTCTTT,CASSLAGTQDTEAFF
TRBV28,TRBJ1-5,NA,TRBD1,15,TGTGCCAGCAGTAGTTACAGGGGCGGCAATCAGCCCCAGCATTTT,CASSSYRGGNQPQHF
TRBV29-1,TRBJ1-1,NA,NA,12,TGCAGCGGCCTTGCCCAGAAGACTGAAGCTTTCTTT,CSGLAQKTEAFF